Listed below are T cell receptor beta chains from one sample, sequenced in a study of technical replicates of blood from a few donors. Here immunoSEQ multiplex PCR was the method, and the copy in TCRdb shows in-frame clones only, minus some. Of about 9,400 clones in the sample, around 92% are singletons; the top ten hold 7.5% to 9.5%. Source material: PBMCs. These receptors were taken from a human donor in good health. The CDR3 runs from the conserved cysteine through the conserved F or W. The order of the fields is clone size, V gene, J gene, D gene, CDR3 DNA, CDR3 protein. A D gene is named only where the DNA matches it firmly. For some rows the clone size is stated as once, few or many, or as a class when expanded; others skip it.

size: few; V: TRBV19; J: TRBJ1-5; D: .; DNA: TGTGCCAGTAGTATGAAGGGTTGGGGAGGCAATCAGCCCCAGCATTTT; CDR3: CASSMKGWGGNQPQHF
size: .; V: TRBV27; J: TRBJ2-5; D: .; DNA: TGTGCCAGCAGTCCCCGTGTAGGGGCCGGAGAGACCCAGTACTTC; CDR3: CASSPRVGAGETQYF
size: .; V: TRBV19; J: TRBJ2-2; D: TRBD1; DNA: TGTGCCAGTAGTATCGGACAGGGGGCGGGCGGGGAGCTGTTTTTT; CDR3: CASSIGQGAGGELFF
size: .; V: TRBV6-1; J: TRBJ2-4; D: .; DNA: TGTGCCAGCAATCGGGACACTCTAGCCAAAAACATTCAGTACTTC; CDR3: CASNRDTLAKNIQYF
size: few; V: TRBV27; J: TRBJ1-2; D: TRBD1; DNA: TGTGCCAGCAGACAGGGGATCTATGGCTACACCTTC; CDR3: CASRQGIYGYTF
size: .; V: TRBV5-1; J: TRBJ2-7; D: TRBD2; DNA: TGCGCCAGCAGCTTGGGGCCCCCAACTAGCGGGAGGGGTTACGAGCAGTACTTC; CDR3: CASSLGPPTSGRGYEQYF
size: .; V: TRBV6-5; J: TRBJ2-1; D: .; DNA: TGTGCCAGCAGTACTCGGGAGCTTTACAATGAGCAGTTCTTC; CDR3: CASSTRELYNEQFF
size: .; V: TRBV7-3; J: TRBJ2-1; D: TRBD2; DNA: TGTGCCAGCAGCTTAATTGCGGGAGCTGCAAATGAGCAGTTCTTC; CDR3: CASSLIAGAANEQFF
size: .; V: TRBV10-1; J: TRBJ2-7; D: .; DNA: TGCGCCAGCAGTGACGCAGGCGCTCCCTCGTCCTACGAGCAGTACTTC; CDR3: CASSDAGAPSSYEQYF
size: .; V: TRBV4-2; J: TRBJ2-5; D: TRBD2; DNA: TGTGCCAGCAGCCAGGGTACCCTAGCGGGCCAAGAGACCCAGTACTTC; CDR3: CASSQGTLAGQETQYF
size: .; V: TRBV15; J: TRBJ2-3; D: TRBD2; DNA: TGTGCCACCAGCCCTACTAGCGGGAGTGGCGCAGATACGCAGTATTTT; CDR3: CATSPTSGSGADTQYF
size: .; V: TRBV7-9; J: TRBJ2-3; D: .; DNA: TGTGCCAGCAGCTTAATGAGGGAAGATACGCAGTATTTT; CDR3: CASSLMREDTQYF
size: .; V: TRBV5-6; J: TRBJ2-7; D: TRBD1; DNA: TGTGCCAGCAGCTTAACCGCCGGGACAGGGGAAGCCTACGAGCAGTACTTC; CDR3: CASSLTAGTGEAYEQYF
size: .; V: TRBV11-2; J: TRBJ1-3; D: .; DNA: TGTGCCAGCAGCTTACGGACATCGGACTCTGGAAACACCATATATTTT; CDR3: CASSLRTSDSGNTIYF
size: .; V: TRBV30; J: TRBJ2-5; D: .; DNA: TGTGCCTGGAGCGGGAGCGGTGAGACCCAGTACTTC; CDR3: CAWSGSGETQYF
size: .; V: TRBV30; J: TRBJ1-1; D: .; DNA: TGTGCCTGGAGAGTCGGGCTATTCGGGGGGGCGCGTACTGAAGCTTTCTTT; CDR3: CAWRVGLFGGARTEAFF
size: .; V: TRBV6-6; J: TRBJ2-1; D: TRBD2; DNA: TGTGCCAGCAGCCCCGGGACTAGCGCCCCCGAGCAGTTCTTC; CDR3: CASSPGTSAPEQFF
size: once; V: TRBV30; J: TRBJ2-7; D: TRBD2; DNA: TGTGCCTGGAGTGTACGAGCGGGAGGTTTCGAGCAGTACTTC; CDR3: CAWSVRAGGFEQYF
size: .; V: TRBV10-1; J: TRBJ2-2; D: .; DNA: TGCGCCAGCAGTGAGACGGGACTGCACACCGGGGAGCTGTTTTTT; CDR3: CASSETGLHTGELFF
size: once; V: TRBV5-1; J: TRBJ1-1; D: TRBD1; DNA: TGCGCCAGCAGTTTGACAGGGATAATGAACACTGAAGCTTTCTTT; CDR3: CASSLTGIMNTEAFF
size: .; V: TRBV9; J: TRBJ1-3; D: .; DNA: TGTGCCAGCAGCGTACTATCGGAGTATACCTCTGGAAACACCATATATTTT; CDR3: CASSVLSEYTSGNTIYF
size: .; V: TRBV6-4; J: TRBJ2-2; D: TRBD2; DNA: TGTGCCAGCAGTGAGACTAGCGGGAGCACCGGGGAGCTGTTTTTT; CDR3: CASSETSGSTGELFF
size: once; V: TRBV5-1; J: TRBJ1-5; D: TRBD1; DNA: TGCGCCAGCAGCTTGGCCCCTCAGGGGGACGATCAGCCCCAGCATTTT; CDR3: CASSLAPQGDDQPQHF
size: once; V: TRBV10-3; J: TRBJ2-7; D: TRBD1; DNA: TGTGCCATCAACCAGGGGACAGCTTCCTACGAGCAGTACTTC; CDR3: CAINQGTASYEQYF
size: .; V: TRBV28; J: TRBJ1-5; D: .; DNA: TGTGCCAGCATATATCGGGGAAATCAGCCCCAGCATTTT; CDR3: CASIYRGNQPQHF
size: .; V: TRBV29-1; J: TRBJ1-1; D: .; DNA: TGCAGCGTTGAAGCCTCGGCGGCTGTAGCTTTCTTT; CDR3: CSVEASAAVAFF
size: .; V: TRBV28; J: TRBJ2-7; D: .; DNA: TGTGCCACCCGGGGGTACGAGCAGTACTTC; CDR3: CATRGYEQYF
size: .; V: TRBV5-1; J: TRBJ2-7; D: .; DNA: TGCGCCAGCAGCAAACCAACCGAAAGCGGCGAGCAGTACTTC; CDR3: CASSKPTESGEQYF
size: .; V: TRBV29-1; J: TRBJ2-7; D: .; DNA: TGCAGCGTTCACGCTGGGGCCAGTCCTGTCTACGAGCAGTACTTC; CDR3: CSVHAGASPVYEQYF
size: .; V: TRBV10-1; J: TRBJ1-1; D: .; DNA: TGCGCCAGCACCAGGGCCGCGAACACTGAAGCTTTCTTT; CDR3: CASTRAANTEAFF
size: once; V: TRBV30; J: TRBJ2-3; D: .; DNA: TGTGCCTGGAGTCAGGGAGGTACGCAGTATTTT; CDR3: CAWSQGGTQYF
size: .; V: TRBV7-9; J: TRBJ1-2; D: .; DNA: TGTGCCAGCAGCTTTTTGCAGGGAACTATGACTGGCTACACCTTC; CDR3: CASSFLQGTMTGYTF
size: .; V: TRBV4-1; J: TRBJ2-3; D: .; DNA: TGCGCCAGCAGCCAAGATAGACAGGTCGGTGGCACAGATACGCAGTATTTT; CDR3: CASSQDRQVGGTDTQYF
size: .; V: TRBV10-1; J: TRBJ2-7; D: .; DNA: TGCGCCAGCAGTGATGGTCAGGGAAGGGGTTCCGAGCAGTACTTC; CDR3: CASSDGQGRGSEQYF
size: .; V: TRBV27; J: TRBJ2-7; D: TRBD2; DNA: TGTGCCAGCAGTTTAGGGGGGGAGAGGGGTTACGAGCAGTACTTC; CDR3: CASSLGGERGYEQYF
size: .; V: TRBV18; J: TRBJ2-5; D: TRBD2; DNA: TGTGCCAGCTCAGCGGGACTAGCGGGGTCCCAAGAGACCCAGTACTTC; CDR3: CASSAGLAGSQETQYF
size: .; V: TRBV19; J: TRBJ2-7; D: .; DNA: TGTGCCAGTAGTTTGGACAGTTGGGACGAGCAGTACTTC; CDR3: CASSLDSWDEQYF
size: .; V: TRBV7-9; J: TRBJ2-5; D: TRBD2; DNA: TGTGCCAGCAGCTTCGCGGGAGCGGTACAAGAGACCCAGTACTTC; CDR3: CASSFAGAVQETQYF
size: .; V: TRBV7-6; J: TRBJ1-2; D: TRBD1; DNA: TGTGCCAGCAGCTCGACAGGGGGCTATGGCTACACCTTC; CDR3: CASSSTGGYGYTF
size: .; V: TRBV6-5; J: TRBJ2-3; D: TRBD2; DNA: TGTGCCAGCCAGACTAGCGGCGATACGCAGTATTTT; CDR3: CASQTSGDTQYF
size: .; V: TRBV21-1; J: TRBJ2-7; D: .; DNA: TGTGCCAGCAGCAAAGATCGGGACGAGCAGTACTTC; CDR3: CASSKDRDEQYF
size: .; V: TRBV5-1; J: TRBJ2-5; D: .; DNA: TGCGCCAGCAGCTTGGCCCCACAGGGGAGGGAGACCCAGTACTTC; CDR3: CASSLAPQGRETQYF
size: few; V: TRBV2; J: TRBJ2-2; D: .; DNA: TGTGCCACCGGCTCGGGCGGGGAGCTGTTTTTT; CDR3: CATGSGGELFF
size: .; V: TRBV6-5; J: TRBJ2-1; D: TRBD2; DNA: TGTGCCAGCAGTTTGACTAGCGGGAGTATAAATGAGCAGTTCTTC; CDR3: CASSLTSGSINEQFF
size: .; V: TRBV2; J: TRBJ2-1; D: TRBD2; DNA: TGTGCCAGCAGAAGGCTAGCGGGAGTTAATGAGCAGTTCTTC; CDR3: CASRRLAGVNEQFF
size: .; V: TRBV18; J: TRBJ1-1; D: .; DNA: TGTGCCAGCTCAGCCGTGGGCAGATCCATGAACACTGAAGCTTTCTTT; CDR3: CASSAVGRSMNTEAFF
size: .; V: TRBV28; J: TRBJ1-5; D: .; DNA: TGTGCCAGCAGTTTCCAGGGGTTTGGGAGCAATCAGCCCCAGCATTTT; CDR3: CASSFQGFGSNQPQHF
size: .; V: TRBV29-1; J: TRBJ1-1; D: .; DNA: TGCAGCGTAGCGGAGGGCGGTCACACTGAAGCTTTCTTT; CDR3: CSVAEGGHTEAFF
size: .; V: TRBV7-9; J: TRBJ2-7; D: TRBD1; DNA: TGTGCCAGCAGCCTCCCGGACAGGGGGCATACCTACGAGCAGTACTTC; CDR3: CASSLPDRGHTYEQYF
size: .; V: TRBV7-3; J: TRBJ2-1; D: TRBD2; DNA: TGTGCCAGCAGCCCGGGACTACGGAACAATGAGCAGTTCTTC; CDR3: CASSPGLRNNEQFF
size: once; V: TRBV13; J: TRBJ2-7; D: .; DNA: TGTGCCAGCAGCTTAAGATTTCGATACGAGGGGGAAGCCGACGAGCAGTACTTC; CDR3: CASSLRFRYEGEADEQYF
size: .; V: TRBV29-1; J: TRBJ1-1; D: TRBD1; DNA: TGCAGCGTTGAGGGGACAGGGGAAGGAGCTTTCTTT; CDR3: CSVEGTGEGAFF
size: .; V: TRBV6-5; J: TRBJ1-5; D: .; DNA: TGTGCCAGCCACTCGGGGGGCAGCAATCAGCCCCAGCATTTT; CDR3: CASHSGGSNQPQHF
size: .; V: TRBV6-1; J: TRBJ2-1; D: .; DNA: TGTGCCAGCCCCCGGGACGGGAGCTCCTACAATGAGCAGTTCTTC; CDR3: CASPRDGSSYNEQFF
size: .; V: TRBV29-1; J: TRBJ1-1; D: TRBD1; DNA: TGCAGCGTTATGACAGGGGAGGATACTGAAGCTTTCTTT; CDR3: CSVMTGEDTEAFF
size: .; V: TRBV13; J: TRBJ2-5; D: TRBD1; DNA: TGTGCCAGCAGCGTCCGGGACAGACAAGAGACCCAGTACTTC; CDR3: CASSVRDRQETQYF
size: .; V: TRBV9; J: TRBJ2-2; D: .; DNA: TGTGCCAGCAGCGTAGTTACAGGACAGAACACCGGGGAGCTGTTTTTT; CDR3: CASSVVTGQNTGELFF
size: .; V: TRBV18; J: TRBJ2-3; D: .; DNA: TGTGCCAGCTCACCAAGGCAGGGGAGCACAGATACGCAGTATTTT; CDR3: CASSPRQGSTDTQYF
size: .; V: TRBV5-1; J: TRBJ1-1; D: .; DNA: TGCGCCAGCAGCCCCCAGGGAGGTTACGCTGAAGCTTTCTTT; CDR3: CASSPQGGYAEAFF
size: .; V: TRBV6-5; J: TRBJ2-7; D: TRBD1; DNA: TGTGCCAGCAGTTACGGGACAGTGAAGACCGAGCAGTACTTC; CDR3: CASSYGTVKTEQYF